The 22 T cell receptor beta chains reported below all come from one sample, sequenced in a study of cytomegalovirus exposure and HLA in healthy donors. The primer mix had 60 Vbeta and 13 Jbeta primers. The protocol was immunoSEQ multiplex PCR, while the TCRdb copy is restricted to in-frame clones and leaves out a portion. The sample has about 130,000 clones, about 79% seen once. The sequencing sample was made of PBMCs. These receptors were obtained from a young man in good health and CMV-seronegative.

This chain joins TRBV5-1 and TRBJ2-1; 7 positions match TRBD1. Trimming at V came to 4 bases and at J to 8 bases, leaving 6 bases not matched to a gene. This CDR3 comprises 13 residues. Per germline, CDR1 SGHRS and CDR2 YFSETQ. CDR3 in amino acids: CASSLQDRDEQFF. DNA for the CDR3: TGCGCCAGCAGCCTCCAAGACAGGGATGAGCAGTTCTTC.

The table lists this clone with a few counts. The CDR3 nucleotides are TGTGCCAGCAGTGAATACCCGGACAGGGGTAAGGCTGAAGCTTTCTTT. It specifies CASSEYPDRGKAEAFF. The chain joins TRBV25-1 to TRBJ1-1, with 9 bases aligning to TRBD1. Losses at the gene ends were 0 bases for V and 6 bases for J; bases not matched to a gene: 8. The germline V gene encodes CDR1 MGHDK and CDR2 SYGVNS. CDR3 length: 16 residues.

The count of this clone is one. J is TRBJ2-7 and V is TRBV28, with a possible D match to TRBD1 (6 bases). Germline lookup yields CDR1 MDHEN and CDR2 SYDVKM. V was cut by 8 bases and J by 0 bases, with 17 bases left in between. The CDR3 is made up of 15 amino acids. The CDR3 coding sequence is TGTGCCAGCGCAGAGACAGGTGGGGGCTCCTACGAGCAGTACTTC. This sequence encodes CASAETGGGSYEQYF.

J is TRBJ2-5 and V is TRBV7-6, with a tentative D call TRBD2 (6 bases). Trimming removed 0 bases from V and 4 bases from J, with 6 bases in between. CDR3 size: 13 residues. Germline CDR1 reads SGHVS; CDR2 reads FNYEAQ. The CDR3 spells CASSLARGETQYF. As DNA, the CDR3 is TGTGCCAGCAGCTTAGCGCGGGGAGAGACCCAGTACTTC.

The rearrangement uses TRBV4-1 and TRBJ2-1; 9 bases are a match to TRBD2. V trimming: 4 bases; J trimming: 8 bases; junction bases outside the gene matches: 6. The CDR3 consists of 14 residues. Germline V CDR1 and CDR2: MGHRA, YSYEKL. The CDR3 region is CASSPGLALDEQFF. CDR3 nucleotides: TGCGCCAGCAGCCCGGGACTAGCTCTGGATGAGCAGTTCTTC.

The gene calls are TRBV18 and TRBJ2-2; D gene ambiguous. CDR1 and CDR2 (germline): KGHSH, LQKENI. CDR3 length: 13 residues. The germline V and J ends were trimmed by 0 bases and 7 bases, with 6 bases remaining between them. CDR3 sequence: CASSPPSVGELFF. As DNA, the CDR3 is TGTGCCAGCTCACCACCGTCCGTCGGGGAGCTGTTTTTT.

The rearrangement joins TRBV19 to TRBJ1-4; D is ambiguous. The germline V gene encodes CDR1 LNHDA and CDR2 SQIVND (reference sequence). The germline V and J ends were trimmed by 1 base and 5 bases, with 11 bases remaining between them. This CDR3 is built from 15 residues. Here the CDR3 reads CASSIGARRNEKLFF. The CDR3 DNA reads TGTGCCAGTAGTATAGGGGCCCGCCGAAATGAAAAACTGTTTTTT. The full variable domain, completed using reference TRBV19 and TRBJ1-4, is DGGITQSPKYLFRKEGQNVTLSCEQNLNHDAMYWYRQDPGQGLRLIYYSQIVNDFQKGDIAEGYSVSREKKESFPLTVTSAQKNPTAFYLCASSIGARRNEKLFFGSGTQLSVL.

The chain uses TRBV11-1 and TRBJ1-1, with TRBD1 as a possible D gene (6 bases). Trimming took off 6 bases at V and 11 bases at J, with 13 bases between the two ends. The CDR3 loop spans 11 amino acids. Germline lookup yields CDR1 SGHAT and CDR2 FQDESV (reference sequence). The DNA of the CDR3 is TGTGCCAGCAGTTTTACAGGGATGGCTTTCTTT. Translation: CASSFTGMAFF.

This chain joins TRBV6-8 and TRBJ2-2, with 13 bases that match TRBD2. Germline values: CDR1 MNHGY, CDR2 SAAAGT. This CDR3 has 19 amino acids. The V gene end was trimmed by 4 bases and the J gene end by 4 bases; junction bases not matched to a gene: 12. CDR3 sequence reads: CASSSIPGLAGLVTGELFF. CDR3 coding DNA: TGTGCCAGCAGTTCAATACCGGGACTAGCGGGATTAGTCACCGGGGAGCTGTTTTTT.

This clone has a single count. V usage is TRBV7-6 and J usage is TRBJ2-1; 8 positions agree with TRBD2. Germline CDR1 is SGHVS and CDR2 is FNYEAQ. This CDR3 spans 15 amino acids. V lost 5 bases, J lost 4 bases, and 7 bases stayed unmatched. The CDR3 nucleotides are TGTGCCAGCAGCCCGGGACTAGATACGTACAATGAGCAGTTCTTC. Amino acid sequence: CASSPGLDTYNEQFF.

The CDR3 bases are TGTGCCAGTAGTTTCTGGCAGGCCGATGGCTACACCTTC. It specifies CASSFWQADGYTF. The V gene is TRBV19, the J gene TRBJ1-2; unclear D gene. CDR3 length equals 13 residues. Per germline, CDR1 LNHDA and CDR2 SQIVND (reference sequence). The germline V and J ends were trimmed by 5 bases and 6 bases, with 13 bases remaining between them.

The chain recombines TRBV6-9 with TRBJ1-4, with 9 bases that match TRBD1. Germline lookup yields CDR1 MNHGY and CDR2 SVAAGI. V lost 6 bases, J lost 5 bases, and 10 bases stayed unmatched. The CDR3 is 16 amino acids. The CDR3 here is CASSSKRTGVNEKLFF. The DNA for the CDR3 is TGTGCCAGCAGCTCTAAAAGGACAGGGGTAAATGAAAAACTGTTTTTT.

The rearrangement uses TRBV30 and TRBJ1-4, with D possibly matching TRBD1 (6 bases). Germline assignment: CDR1 GTSNPN and CDR2 SVGIG (reference sequence). The germline V and J ends were trimmed by 1 base and 7 bases, with 10 bases remaining between them. The CDR3 runs 13 residues. In DNA form, the CDR3 reads TGTGCCTGGAGTGGACAGGCGCTTGAAAAACTGTTTTTT. This translates into CAWSGQALEKLFF.

The chain couples TRBV14 to TRBJ2-1, with 7 positions matching TRBD2. Unmatched junction bases numbered 14, after V lost 0 bases and J lost 9 bases. Germline V CDR1 and CDR2: SGHDN, FVKESK. The CDR3 covers 17 residues. The CDR3 bases are TGTGCCAGCAGCCAAGATTGGGCTAGCGGACTACGGGGTGAGCAGTTCTTC. This gives the protein CASSQDWASGLRGEQFF.

The chain combines TRBV5-4 with TRBJ2-7; the D gene is possibly TRBD1 (6 bases). The V gene's germline CDR1 is SGHNT and CDR2 YYREEE (reference sequence). This CDR3 contains 15 residues. V was trimmed by 1 base and J by 9 bases, leaving 20 bases between them. CDR3: CASSLISGITGPQYF. The CDR3 DNA is TGTGCCAGCAGCTTGATCTCGGGAATTACAGGGCCGCAGTACTTC.

The rearrangement links TRBV7-9 to TRBJ1-1; D is unclear. CDR1 and CDR2 from the germline V gene are SEHNR and FQNEAQ (reference sequence). The CDR3 is 14 residues long. V was shortened by 4 bases and J by 4 bases, with 13 bases between the two germline ends. CDR3: CASSSATESTEAFF. CDR3 coding DNA: TGTGCCAGCAGCTCAGCGACGGAGTCCACTGAAGCTTTCTTT.

The chain combines TRBV7-2 with TRBJ2-7; D is ambiguous. The CDR3 runs to 13 residues. Trimming shortened V by 1 base and J by 6 bases, and 10 bases separated the two germline ends. Germline V gene sequence: CDR1 SGHTA, CDR2 FQGNSA. For the CDR3, the DNA is TGTGCCAGCAGCTTAGTTGACATCTCCGAGCAGTACTTC. Amino acids: CASSLVDISEQYF.

This sequence joins TRBV7-2 and TRBJ2-7, with 10 nucleotides matching TRBD2. Germline V gene sequence: CDR1 SGHTA, CDR2 FQGNSA. V lost 5 bases, J lost 2 bases, and 3 bases stayed unmatched. The CDR3 extends over 14 amino acids. CDR3 sequence reads: CASSPGLATYEQYF. The CDR3, as DNA: TGTGCCAGCAGCCCGGGACTAGCGACCTACGAGCAGTACTTC.

The chain carries TRBV7-6 and TRBJ2-3; perhaps TRBD1 as D (6 bases). The V end was cut by 3 bases, the J end by 4 bases, with 14 bases between. The CDR3 totals 15 residues. Per the germline V gene, CDR1 is SGHVS and CDR2 is FNYEAQ. CDR3 nucleotide sequence: TGTGCCAGCAGCTTCGGGACACCCGGGGCAGATACGCAGTATTTT. Translation: CASSFGTPGADTQYF.

The chain employs TRBV27 and TRBJ2-7; a weak D match, TRBD1 (6 bases). V was clipped by 2 bases and J by 2 bases, with 25 bases between them. This CDR3 spans 19 amino acids. Per the germline V gene, CDR1 is MNHEY and CDR2 is SMNVEV (reference sequence). The DNA of the CDR3 is TGTGCCAGCAGTTTAAGGGGGTCGGAGCCCGGTGGGGTTCCCTACGAGCAGTACTTC. Its protein is CASSLRGSEPGGVPYEQYF.

The CDR3 loop reads CASSLEPNSYNEQFF. The DNA for the CDR3 is TGCGCCAGCAGCTTGGAGCCGAACTCCTACAATGAGCAGTTCTTC. This sequence joins TRBV5-1 and TRBJ2-1; D gene uncertain. The V end was cut by 0 bases, the J end by 0 bases, with 7 bases between. Germline V lookup: CDR1 SGHRS, CDR2 YFSETQ. The CDR3 is 15 amino acids.

The chain employs TRBV18 and TRBJ2-4; D is perhaps TRBD2 (5 bases). Germline V lookup: CDR1 KGHSH, CDR2 LQKENI. Trimming stripped 4 bases from V and 6 bases from J, with 13 bases between. This CDR3 is 14 amino acids long. The CDR3 region has the DNA TGTGCCAGCTCACTCGGCGACGGAGGAAACATTCAGTACTTC. Its protein is CASSLGDGGNIQYF.